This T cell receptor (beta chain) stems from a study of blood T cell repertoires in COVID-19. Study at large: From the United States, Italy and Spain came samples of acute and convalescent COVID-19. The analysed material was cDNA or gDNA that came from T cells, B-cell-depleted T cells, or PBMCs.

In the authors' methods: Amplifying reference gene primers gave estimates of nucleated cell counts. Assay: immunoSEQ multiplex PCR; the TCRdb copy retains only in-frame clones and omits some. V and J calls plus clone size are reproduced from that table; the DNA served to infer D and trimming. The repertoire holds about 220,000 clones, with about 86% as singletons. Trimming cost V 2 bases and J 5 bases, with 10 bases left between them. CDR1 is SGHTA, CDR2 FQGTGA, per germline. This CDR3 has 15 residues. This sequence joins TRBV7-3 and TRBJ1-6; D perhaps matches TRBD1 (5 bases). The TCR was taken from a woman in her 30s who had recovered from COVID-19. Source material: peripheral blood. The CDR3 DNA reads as TGTGCCAGCAGCTTAGGGGGGTTTAATAATTCACCCCTCCACTTT. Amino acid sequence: CASSLGGFNNSPLHF.